This TCR beta chain was identified in a study of T cell repertoires and HLA-DP antigens. V was clipped by 1 base and J by 2 bases; unmatched bases: 10. The V gene's germline CDR1 is MDHEN and CDR2 SYDVKM. The length of the CDR3 is 17 residues. This clone was detected only once. Its specificity is not known. TCRdb keeps only in-frame clones here, not all; method: immunoSEQ multiplex PCR. The sample includes 65,000 to 90,000 clones, 80% of them seen just once. Average purity of the negatively selected CD4+ T cells was roughly 98%. The source is a man in his fifties or sixties in good health and CMV-seronegative. The rearrangement joins TRBV28 to TRBJ2-7; TRBD1 aligns across 8 bases. Sequencing was carried out using CD4+ T cells from PBMCs. CDR3 bases: TGTGCCAGCAGTTTATCCCGGGACAGGCATCTTCCCTACGAGCAGTACTTC. Translated: CASSLSRDRHLPYEQYF.